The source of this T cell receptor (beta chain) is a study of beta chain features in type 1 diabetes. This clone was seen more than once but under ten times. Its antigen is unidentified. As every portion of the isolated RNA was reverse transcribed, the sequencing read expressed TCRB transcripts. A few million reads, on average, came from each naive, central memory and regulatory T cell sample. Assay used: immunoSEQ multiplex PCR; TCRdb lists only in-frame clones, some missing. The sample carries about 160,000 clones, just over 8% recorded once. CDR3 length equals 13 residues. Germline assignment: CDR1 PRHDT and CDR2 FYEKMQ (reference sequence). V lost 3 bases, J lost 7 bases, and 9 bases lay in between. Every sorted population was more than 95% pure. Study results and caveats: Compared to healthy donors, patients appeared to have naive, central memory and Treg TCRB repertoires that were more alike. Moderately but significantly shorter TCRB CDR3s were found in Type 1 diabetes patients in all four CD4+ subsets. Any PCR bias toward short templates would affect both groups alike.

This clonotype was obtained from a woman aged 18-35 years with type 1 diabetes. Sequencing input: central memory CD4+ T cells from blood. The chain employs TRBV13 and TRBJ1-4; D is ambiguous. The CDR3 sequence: CASSFGQSEKLFF. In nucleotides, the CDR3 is TGTGCCAGCAGCTTTGGCCAAAGTGAAAAACTGTTTTTT.